The subject of this entry is one T cell receptor beta chain. Profiled with immunoSEQ multiplex PCR; TCRdb holds only in-frame clones, not every one. The table has roughly 250,000 clones, about 91% seen once. This entry comes from a study of blood T cell repertoires in COVID-19. The CDR3 extends over 16 amino acids. With 4 bases removed from V and 1 base from J, the gap between germline ends came to 14 bases. CDR1 is SGHVS, CDR2 FNYEAQ, per germline. Sequences were obtained from PBMCs or T cells enriched from blood (not recorded which). The rearrangement uses TRBV7-6 and TRBJ1-3; D is uncertain. This clonotype originated in a woman in her forties with acute COVID-19. The CDR3 loop reads CASSSRASPSGNTIYF. The CDR3 region has the DNA TGTGCCAGCAGCTCGAGGGCCTCCCCTTCTGGAAACACCATATATTTT.